The 24 T cell receptor beta chains reported below all come from one sample, sequenced in a study of blood T cell repertoires in COVID-19. Clones were sequenced by immunoSEQ multiplex PCR, and TCRdb holds only the in-frame ones, with some missing. The sample contains around 320,000 clones, 89% of which appear only once. The material sequenced was PBMCs or T cells enriched from blood (not recorded which). Receptor source: a woman aged 45-60 years who had been exposed to COVID-19.

The rearrangement links TRBV9 to TRBJ2-3, with a weak D call TRBD1 (6 bases). CDR1 is SGDLS, CDR2 YYNGEE, per germline. The CDR3 consists of 15 residues. With 2 bases removed from V and 0 bases from J, the gap between germline ends came to 10 bases. CDR3 residues: CASSVWGQSTDTQYF. In DNA form, the CDR3 reads TGTGCCAGCAGCGTTTGGGGGCAGAGCACAGATACGCAGTATTTT.

The chain has TRBV7-2 and TRBJ2-5; a weak D match, TRBD2 (6 bases). Germline CDR1 SGHTA, CDR2 FQGNSA. The V and J ends lost 1 base and 5 bases respectively, with 14 bases between them. The CDR3 sequence is 15 residues long. CDR3 loop: CASSLGGVGSETQYF. In DNA form, the CDR3 reads TGTGCCAGCAGCTTAGGCGGGGTGGGTAGTGAGACCCAGTACTTC.

The chain links TRBV28 to TRBJ1-2; tentative D call: TRBD1 (5 bases). The CDR3 covers 14 residues. V was trimmed by 7 bases and J by 5 bases, leaving 17 bases between them. Germline V gene lookup returns CDR1 MDHEN and CDR2 SYDVKM. CDR3: CASIDQGVRYGYTF. In DNA, the CDR3 is TGTGCCAGCATAGATCAAGGGGTTCGGTATGGCTACACCTTC.

V usage is TRBV30 and J usage is TRBJ2-7; D is undetermined. This CDR3 has 16 residues. V was cut by 1 base and J by 2 bases, with 18 bases left in between. The germline gives CDR1 GTSNPN, CDR2 SVGIG (reference sequence). This chain's CDR3 is CAWSGPLLQVTYEQYF. CDR3 nucleotide sequence: TGTGCCTGGAGTGGGCCGCTTTTGCAGGTAACCTACGAGCAGTACTTC.

The CDR3 nucleotides are TGTGCCAGCAGCTCTTTTTCAGGAGAGACCCAGTACTTC. This translates into CASSSFSGETQYF. This sequence joins TRBV5-6 and TRBJ2-5; no clear D. The CDR3 is 13 residues long. V lost 3 bases and J 4 bases, leaving 10 bases between the germline ends. The germline gives CDR1 SGHDT, CDR2 YYEEEE.

The J gene is TRBJ2-5, the V gene TRBV5-1; the D is unclear. There are 14 residues in the CDR3. CDR1 and CDR2 (germline): SGHRS, YFSETQ. Trimming shortened V by 2 bases and J by 4 bases, and 12 bases separated the two germline ends. The CDR3 nucleotides are TGCGCCAGCAGCTTCGGGTCCTTAGGAGAGACCCAGTACTTC. Amino acid sequence: CASSFGSLGETQYF.

The V call is TRBV2, the J call TRBJ1-2, with TRBD1 matching over 8 bases. Trimming cost V 4 bases and J 3 bases; bases outside gene matches: 7. The CDR3 runs to 15 residues. CDR1 and CDR2 (germline): SNHLY, FYNNEI. CDR3 nucleotide sequence: TGTGCCAGCAGTGCCCGGGACAGGAGTCACTATGGCTACACCTTC. This sequence encodes CASSARDRSHYGYTF. The variable domain in full, completed from reference TRBV2 and TRBJ1-2, reads EPEVTQTPSHQVTQMGQEVILRCVPISNHLYFYWYRQILGQKVEFLVSFYNNEISEKSEIFDDQFSVERPDGSNFTLKIRSTKLEDSAMYFCASSARDRSHYGYTFGSGTRLTVV.

This chain links TRBV12-3 or TRBV12-4 with TRBJ1-5; D gene ambiguous. The CDR3 runs to 13 residues. Trimming pared 0 bases from V and 3 bases from J, leaving 3 bases between. DNA for the CDR3: TGTGCCAGCAGTTTAGCCTACAATCAGCCCCAGCATTTT. Protein: CASSLAYNQPQHF.

The chain has TRBV7-2 and TRBJ1-2, with D tentatively TRBD1 (6 bases). Trimming removed 3 bases at V and 7 bases at J, with 9 bases between. There are 12 residues in the CDR3. Germline lookup yields CDR1 SGHTA and CDR2 FQGNSA. CDR3: CASSFRGVGYTF. The CDR3 bases are TGTGCCAGCAGCTTCAGGGGTGTTGGCTACACCTTC.

This clone was detected only a few times. This chain's CDR3 is CASSPVLDYGYTF. The CDR3 DNA sequence: TGTGCCAGCAGTCCCGTCCTTGACTATGGCTACACCTTC. The chain joins TRBV7-9 to TRBJ1-2, with D unresolved. The CDR3 consists of 13 residues. Trimming pared 6 bases from V and 3 bases from J, leaving 11 bases between. Germline V gives CDR1 SEHNR, CDR2 FQNEAQ (reference sequence).

The chain recombines TRBV19 with TRBJ1-1, with 8 nucleotides matching TRBD1. CDR3 length equals 16 residues. V trimming: 3 bases; J trimming: 6 bases; junction bases outside the gene matches: 12. The germline V gene encodes CDR1 LNHDA and CDR2 SQIVND (reference sequence). This CDR3 is CASSILAGGASPEAFF. The CDR3 DNA sequence: TGTGCCAGTAGTATCCTCGCAGGGGGCGCGTCTCCTGAAGCTTTCTTT. The full variable domain, in which reference TRBV19 and TRBJ1-1 provide the parts outside the CDR3, is DGGITQSPKYLFRKEGQNVTLSCEQNLNHDAMYWYRQDPGQGLRLIYYSQIVNDFQKGDIAEGYSVSREKKESFPLTVTSAQKNPTAFYLCASSILAGGASPEAFFGQGTRLTVV.

This chain uses TRBV6-1 with TRBJ2-7; D is perhaps TRBD2 (5 bases). Germline CDR1 MNHNS, CDR2 SASEGT. V dropped 1 base and J dropped 3 bases, with 25 bases sitting between them. The CDR3 contains 19 residues. The CDR3 sequence: CASSEGRGYVGKWGYEQYF. CDR3 coding DNA: TGTGCCAGCAGTGAAGGACGAGGGTACGTGGGTAAATGGGGCTACGAGCAGTACTTC.

The V gene is TRBV7-6, the J gene TRBJ2-2; TRBD2 matches 12 bases. Germline V gene sequence: CDR1 SGHVS, CDR2 FNYEAQ. CDR3 length equals 17 residues. J lost 1 base, V lost 5 bases, and 5 bases had no gene match. The CDR3 protein is CASSVTSGGLNTGELFF. CDR3 bases: TGTGCCAGCAGCGTGACTAGCGGGGGACTGAACACCGGGGAGCTGTTTTTT.

The rearrangement uses TRBV6-5 and TRBJ2-4; TRBD1 might be the D (5 bases). The CDR3 sequence is 13 residues long. Germline V gene sequence: CDR1 MNHEY, CDR2 SVGAGI. Trimming cost V 6 bases and J 7 bases, with 13 bases left between them. Here the CDR3 reads CASSHVTVNIQYF. The CDR3 nucleotides read TGTGCCAGCAGCCATGTGACAGTTAACATTCAGTACTTC.

The chain uses TRBV5-4 and TRBJ2-1, with a possible D match to TRBD1 (5 bases). This CDR3 comprises 13 residues. The ends were cut back, 4 bases at V and 3 bases at J, with 8 bases in the middle. From germline, CDR1 is SGHNT and CDR2 YYREEE (reference sequence). CDR3 in DNA: TGTGCCAGCAGCCCCCAGGGCTACAATGAGCAGTTCTTC. It specifies CASSPQGYNEQFF.

The chain recombines TRBV27 with TRBJ2-7, with TRBD2 identical over 11 bases. The CDR3 contains 17 residues. The V and J ends lost 4 bases and 5 bases, in that order; junction bases with no gene match: 13. The germline V gene encodes CDR1 MNHEY and CDR2 SMNVEV (reference sequence). The CDR3 protein is CASSSRLAGTKGDEQYF. The CDR3 DNA reads as TGTGCCAGCAGTTCCCGACTAGCGGGGACTAAGGGGGACGAGCAGTACTTC.

J is TRBJ2-3 and V is TRBV3-1 (or the pseudogene TRBV3-2); 13 nucleotides align to TRBD2. The V gene end was trimmed by 4 bases and the J gene end by 6 bases; junction bases not matched to a gene: 10. The CDR3 is made up of 17 amino acids. Germline loops: CDR1 LGHDT, CDR2 YNNKEL (reference sequence). DNA for the CDR3: TGTGCCAGCAGCCGTCGAAGGACTAGCGGGGGAGGTGATACGCAGTATTTT. Protein product: CASSRRRTSGGGDTQYF.

The V gene is TRBV21-1, the J gene TRBJ2-1; the tabulated D call, TRBD2, remains unverified against the DNA. TRBV21-1 is deemed a pseudogene. CDR3 length equals 19 residues. DNA of the CDR3: TGTGCCAGCAGCCTCCTGTCGACTAGCGGGGGCAGCTCCTACAATGAGCAGTTCTTC. This gives the protein CASSLLSTSGGSSYNEQFF.

The chain couples TRBV6-2 or TRBV6-3 to TRBJ2-5; 8 nucleotides align to TRBD1. V dropped 3 bases and J dropped 5; count of bases not matched to a gene: 5. CDR1 MNHEY and CDR2 SVGEGT come from the germline V gene. This CDR3 contains 14 residues. The CDR3: CASSYRGQGETQYF. The CDR3 DNA sequence: TGTGCCAGCAGTTATAGAGGACAGGGTGAGACCCAGTACTTC.

This clone was recorded a few times. This chain connects TRBV9 to TRBJ1-2; D unclear. V shed 3 bases and J shed 1 base, with 19 bases lying between them. CDR1 SGDLS and CDR2 YYNGEE come from the germline V gene. The CDR3 loop spans 17 amino acids. The CDR3 nucleotides read TGTGCCAGCAGCGGAGGGAAGGGAGCAGACCGTAACTATGGCTACACCTTC. Its translation is CASSGGKGADRNYGYTF.

Here the CDR3 DNA reads TGTGCCACCAGCAGAGATAGAGGGACGGGGGTAATACAAGAGACCCAGTACTTC. Its translation: CATSRDRGTGVIQETQYF. The chain has TRBV15 and TRBJ2-5; possibly TRBD2 for D (6 bases). Germline V gives CDR1 LNHNV, CDR2 YYDKDF (reference sequence). The CDR3 spans 18 residues. The germline V and J ends were trimmed by 0 bases and 2 bases, with 19 bases remaining between them.

The genes are TRBV30 and TRBJ1-1; D remains unclear. The CDR3 runs 14 residues. Trimming removed 2 bases from V and 3 bases from J, with 13 bases in between. CDR1 is GTSNPN and CDR2 is SVGIG in the germline V gene (reference sequence). The CDR3 coding sequence is TGTGCCTGGAGTTCTACTCGTACGGACACTGAAGCTTTCTTT. Amino acid sequence: CAWSSTRTDTEAFF.

V usage is TRBV5-5 and J usage is TRBJ2-2; 9 nucleotides match TRBD1. CDR3 size: 14 residues. Germline V CDR1 and CDR2: SGHKS, YYEKEE (reference sequence). The trim removed 3 bases at V and 7 bases at J, leaving 4 bases unmatched. The CDR3 spells CASSYRGQGGELFF. The DNA of the CDR3 is TGTGCCAGCAGCTACAGGGGGCAGGGCGGGGAGCTGTTTTTT.

In this sample, this clone turned up a few times. The CDR3 loop is CASSPTGQGGSYGYTF. The CDR3 DNA reads TGTGCCAGCAGTCCCACCGGACAGGGGGGAAGCTATGGCTACACCTTC. V gene TRBV28 combines with J gene TRBJ1-2; TRBD1 aligns across 10 bases. The CDR3 sequence is 16 residues long. Per germline, CDR1 MDHEN and CDR2 SYDVKM. The junction had 10 bases not matched to a gene; V was cut back by 5 bases and J by 4 bases.